The 22 T cell receptor beta chains given below trace back to one sample, sequenced in a study of CD4 T cells in relation to SARS-CoV-2 and coronaviruses. Generated by immunoSEQ multiplex PCR, the TCRdb table keeps only in-frame clones and is missing some. The sample has approximately 41,000 clones, around four fifths seen once. No antigen has been identified for these receptors. Sample: memory CD4+ T cells from PBMCs, cultured in vitro. These receptors all come from an adult with COVID-19.

The rearrangement links TRBV11-2 to TRBJ2-7; a possible D gene is TRBD2 (5 bases). With 6 bases removed from V and 1 base from J, the gap between germline ends came to 13 bases. The CDR3 length is 14 residues. CDR1 is SGHAT and CDR2 is FQNNGV in the germline V gene. The CDR3 here is CASRAAGRSYEQYF. In nucleotides, the CDR3 is TGTGCCAGCAGGGCGGCGGGTCGATCCTACGAGCAGTACTTC.

This clone has only one observation. This chain joins TRBV2 and TRBJ1-4; 10 nucleotides match TRBD1. Germline V gene data show CDR1 as SNHLY and CDR2 as FYNNEI. The V segment lost 7 bases and the J segment 7 bases; nucleotides outside the gene matches: 3. This CDR3 spans 13 amino acids. CDR3 residues: CASNRDRGEKLFF. The CDR3 DNA reads TGTGCCAGCAATCGGGACAGGGGTGAAAAACTGTTTTTT.

Written as DNA, the CDR3 is TGCAGCGGTGACAGGGGGACCACTGAAGCTTTCTTT. Translated, it gives CSGDRGTTEAFF. V and J are TRBV29-1 and TRBJ1-1; 9 nucleotides align to TRBD1. This CDR3 comprises 12 residues. V lost 7 bases, J lost 4 bases, and 4 bases stayed unmatched. Germline V gene data show CDR1 as SQVTM and CDR2 as ANQGSEA.

This rearrangement joins TRBV7-9 to TRBJ2-5, with 8 bases lining up with TRBD2. CDR3 length equals 14 residues. J was trimmed by 13 bases and V by 5 bases; bases with no gene match: 15. In germline, CDR1 is SEHNR, CDR2 FQNEAQ (reference sequence). CDR3 in DNA: TGTGCCAGCAGCCCACGGACTAGCCCCCCCAGTCGGTACTTC. Protein product: CASSPRTSPPSRYF. Full variable domain (rest looked up from reference TRBV7-9 and TRBJ2-5): DTGVSQNPRHKITKRGQNVTFRCDPISEHNRLYWYRQTLGQGPEFLTYFQNEAQLEKSRLLSDRFSAERPKGSFSTLEIQRTEQGDSAMYLCASSPRTSPPSRYFGPGTRLLVL.

The rearrangement uses TRBV15 and TRBJ1-5; a possible D gene is TRBD1 (6 bases). Germline values: CDR1 LNHNV, CDR2 YYDKDF (reference sequence). The CDR3 has 16 residues. V was trimmed by 3 bases and J by 2 bases, leaving 14 bases between them. The CDR3 loop is CATSSKGVLGNQPQHF. For the CDR3, the DNA is TGTGCCACCAGCAGCAAGGGGGTCCTAGGCAATCAGCCCCAGCATTTT.

This clone was detected once. J is TRBJ1-5 and V is TRBV30; tentatively, D is TRBD1 (5 bases). This CDR3 is 13 amino acids long. Germline CDR1 reads GTSNPN; CDR2 reads SVGIG (reference sequence). Between the trimmed V and J ends, which lost 2 bases and 6 bases, there was a span of 11 bases. The DNA for the CDR3 is TGTGCCTGGAGTTCTGGGACCCTTCAGCCCCAGCATTTT. This encodes CAWSSGTLQPQHF. The whole variable domain, remainder taken from reference TRBV30 and TRBJ1-5, is SQTIHQWPATLVQPVGSPLSLECTVEGTSNPNLYWYRQAAGRGLQLLFYSVGIGQISSEVPQNLSASRPQDRQFILSSKKLLLSDSGFYLCAWSSGTLQPQHFGDGTRLSIL.

The chain employs TRBV7-8 and TRBJ2-7; D not certain. Germline V CDR1 and CDR2: SGHVS, FQNEAQ. The CDR3 consists of 15 residues. V lost 5 bases and J lost 0, with 14 bases in between. The CDR3 bases are TGTGCCAGCAGCATGAGAGACGCCCGCTCCTACGAGCAGTACTTC. This gives the protein CASSMRDARSYEQYF.

The CDR3 DNA sequence: TGTGCCAGCCACGGAGGGTTTTCACCCCTCCACTTT. Its protein product is CASHGGFSPLHF. This rearrangement joins TRBV28 to TRBJ1-6; D is ambiguous. The V end lost 8 bases, the J end lost 9 bases, and 11 bases lay between the germline ends. The V gene's germline CDR1 is MDHEN and CDR2 SYDVKM. There are 12 residues in the CDR3.

The chain couples TRBV4-2 to TRBJ2-3, with 14 bases aligning to TRBD2. J lost 0 bases, V lost 1 base, and 3 bases had no gene match. Germline-derived CDR1 and CDR2 are LGHNA and YNFKEQ. The CDR3 spans 18 residues. In nucleotides, the CDR3 is TGTGCCAGCAGCCAAGGACTAGCGGGAGGGCCTAGCACAGATACGCAGTATTTT. This encodes CASSQGLAGGPSTDTQYF.

The J gene is TRBJ1-4, the V gene TRBV25-1; maybe TRBD1 (6 bases). Germline CDR1 and CDR2: MGHDK and SYGVNS. The length of the CDR3 is 13 residues. V lost 7 bases to trimming and J lost 7 bases, with 13 bases between them. CDR3 protein: CASTPGGGEKLFF. In nucleotides, the CDR3 is TGTGCCAGCACCCCCGGGGGCGGTGAAAAACTGTTTTTT.

The chain carries TRBV7-3 and TRBJ2-1; no clear D gene. CDR1 and CDR2 (germline): SGHTA, FQGTGA. The CDR3 spans 13 residues. V lost 1 base to trimming and J lost 9 bases, with 10 bases between them. The CDR3 reads CASSLMRNREQFF. DNA for the CDR3: TGTGCCAGCAGCTTAATGCGGAATCGTGAGCAGTTCTTC.

This clone occurred once. This chain joins TRBV10-3 and TRBJ2-5; the D is unclear. The CDR3 has 15 amino acids. V was clipped by 4 bases and J by 2 bases, with 14 bases between them. Looked up from germline, CDR1 is ENHRY and CDR2 is SYGVKD. CDR3 sequence (DNA): TGTGCCATCAGTGCTAGGTGGGCAGAACAAGAGACCCAGTACTTC. This codes for CAISARWAEQETQYF.

This chain uses TRBV5-1 with TRBJ2-3, with no clear D. V gave up 0 bases and J gave up 6 bases, with 14 bases separating them. The CDR3 runs to 15 residues. Germline CDR1 is SGHRS and CDR2 is YFSETQ. CDR3 amino acids: CASSLGGWAPDTQYF. In DNA form, the CDR3 reads TGCGCCAGCAGCTTGGGAGGTTGGGCCCCGGATACGCAGTATTTT.

This clone turned up a few times. CDR3 loop: CASSLVLGQRTYEQYF. As DNA, the CDR3 is TGTGCCAGCAGCTTAGTCTTAGGACAGCGAACCTACGAGCAGTACTTC. The chain uses TRBV7-2 and TRBJ2-7, with D possibly being TRBD1 (6 bases). Trimming cost V 1 base and J 2 bases, with 15 bases left between them. The CDR3 sequence is 16 residues long. Germline lookup yields CDR1 SGHTA and CDR2 FQGNSA.

CDR3 nucleotide sequence: TGCGCCAGCAGTCGATATCCGGGGACTAGATACACAGATACGCAGTATTTT. It is translated as CASSRYPGTRYTDTQYF. The genes are TRBV5-1 and TRBJ2-3; 8 bases fit TRBD2. CDR1 and CDR2 (germline): SGHRS, YFSETQ. Trimming at V came to 5 bases and at J to 2 bases, leaving 13 bases not matched to a gene. The CDR3 consists of 17 residues.

The sample holds one count of this clone. This sequence joins TRBV9 and TRBJ2-1; TRBD2 aligns across 7 bases. The CDR3 is 16 residues long. J gave up 4 bases and V 1 base, and 8 bases lay outside the gene matches. Germline CDR1 reads SGDLS; CDR2 reads YYNGEE. This CDR3 is CASSVSAGAYYNEQFF. The CDR3 nucleotides read TGTGCCAGCAGCGTATCTGCGGGAGCTTATTACAATGAGCAGTTCTTC.

V and J are TRBV18 and TRBJ2-2; D may correspond to TRBD1 or TRBD2 (5 bases each). This CDR3 contains 13 residues. Germline CDR1 is KGHSH and CDR2 is LQKENI. Trimming removed 6 bases at V and 7 bases at J, with 12 bases between. As DNA, the CDR3 is TGTGCCAGCTCGAGGGGCGCGGTCGGGGAGCTGTTTTTT. Protein product: CASSRGAVGELFF.

The chain carries TRBV28 and TRBJ2-2, with D possibly TRBD1 on 5 matching bases. V shed 6 bases and J shed 3 bases, with 11 bases lying between them. Germline-derived CDR1 and CDR2 are MDHEN and SYDVKM. The CDR3 sequence is 14 residues long. CDR3: CASRVQVYTGELFF. The CDR3 nucleotides are TGTGCCAGCAGGGTACAGGTTTACACCGGGGAGCTGTTTTTT. The variable domain in full, completed from reference TRBV28 and TRBJ2-2, reads DVKVTQSSRYLVKRTGEKVFLECVQDMDHENMFWYRQDPGLGLRLIYFSYDVKMKEKGDIPEGYSVSREKKERFSLILESASTNQTSMYLCASRVQVYTGELFFGEGSRLTVL.

This clone was observed once. V gene TRBV27 combines with J gene TRBJ1-2; TRBD1 matches at 8 bases. The CDR3 has 14 residues. Germline-derived CDR1 and CDR2 are MNHEY and SMNVEV (reference sequence). Trimming removed 3 bases from V and 2 bases from J; junction bases left unmatched: 2. CDR3 nucleotide sequence: TGTGCCAGCAGTTTGCACAGGGGGAACTATGGCTACACCTTC. Protein product: CASSLHRGNYGYTF.

Only a few counts were recorded for this clone. The V and J genes are TRBV28 and TRBJ2-4, with 7 bases matching TRBD1. Germline-derived CDR1 and CDR2 are MDHEN and SYDVKM. The CDR3 contains 14 residues. With 6 bases clipped from V and 9 bases from J, the junction kept 11 bases outside the gene matches. The CDR3: CASSFDRVLRIQYF. The CDR3 bases are TGTGCCAGCAGCTTTGACAGGGTTTTGCGCATTCAGTACTTC.

The chain has TRBV6-4 and TRBJ2-2; the match to TRBD2 covers 7 bases. There are 16 residues in the CDR3. V shed 2 bases, J shed 6 bases, and the junction held 9 bases outside the gene matches. In germline, CDR1 is MRHNA, CDR2 SNTAGT. The CDR3 spells CASSDTPSGDPGELFF. CDR3 bases: TGTGCCAGCAGTGACACCCCAAGCGGGGACCCCGGGGAGCTGTTTTTT.

The chain combines TRBV25-1 with TRBJ2-3; D unclear. V was trimmed by 5 bases and J by 6 bases, leaving 6 bases between them. The germline CDR1 and CDR2 sequences are MGHDK and SYGVNS. The length of the CDR3 is 11 residues. This CDR3 reads CASSLSDTQYF. The CDR3 coding sequence is TGTGCCAGCAGTCTATCGGATACGCAGTATTTT. Combining the CDR3 with reference TRBV25-1 and TRBJ2-3 gives the whole variable domain EADIYQTPRYLVIGTGKKITLECSQTMGHDKMYWYQQDPGMELHLIHYSYGVNSTEKGDLSSESTVSRIRTEHFPLTLESARPSHTSQYLCASSLSDTQYFGPGTRLTVL.